This T cell receptor (beta chain) is from a study of T cell responses to AZD1222 COVID-19 vaccine. Study summary: Samples with a second dose at about 4 or about 12 weeks were pooled together.

Libraries were prepared by immunoSEQ multiplex PCR; TCRdb keeps only in-frame clonotypes and omits some of them. The table has tens of thousands of clones, over 85% seen once. The CDR3 extends over 15 amino acids. CDR1 is SGHVS, CDR2 FQNEAQ, per germline. The J segment lost 7 bases and the V segment lost 0 bases, leaving 5 bases of the junction unmatched. This clone was picked up a small number of times. The antigen is undetermined. Regarding the study as a whole: White British donors predominated, females outnumbered males, and clonal diversity was possibly underestimated. Only a handful of individuals given AZD1222 were seropositive at baseline. At 160-218 and 743-854, vaccine-associated CD4 TCRs were dominant, and they spanned spike.

This sequence joins TRBV7-8 and TRBJ1-5; 8 bases line up with TRBD1. Sequencing used peripheral blood, obtained on day 0 of AZD1222 vaccination. This sequence was found in an adult in good health. This CDR3 is CASSLARGQGQPQHF. The CDR3 region has the DNA TGTGCCAGCAGCTTAGCCAGGGGGCAAGGCCAGCCCCAGCATTTT.